The 30 T cell receptor beta chains presented below share a single source sample, sequenced in a study of CXCR3-negative and CXCR3-positive naive CD8 T cells. Researchers prepared the TRB cDNA libraries using 5' RACE with UMI labels. TCRdb reworked the 5' RACE reads into one entry per CDR3 protein, no DNA. The data show around 29,000 distinct CDR3 sequences, and the top ten clones hold roughly a tenth. The sample taken for sequencing was memory CD8+ T cells from blood. These receptors were obtained from a human donor in good health. Some clones in this sample may be carry-over from other donors' samples.

The genes are TRBV4-1 and TRBJ2-1; TCRdb gives TRBD1 as the D gene, but with no DNA this cannot be confirmed. CDR1 and CDR2 (germline): MGHRA, YSYEKL. The CDR3 loop spans 14 amino acids. The CDR3 loop reads CASSPIGQHNEQFF.

The V and J genes are TRBV7-9 and TRBJ2-7. Germline-derived CDR1 and CDR2 are SEHNR and FQNEAQ (reference sequence). The CDR3 totals 17 residues. CDR3 in amino acids: CASSLGEAYESVYEQYF.

The rearrangement links TRBV6-6 to TRBJ1-3. The germline gives CDR1 MNHNY, CDR2 SVGAGI (reference sequence). The CDR3 contains 13 residues. This CDR3 reads CASSGGSGNTIYF.

CDR3 residues: CASSPGVGVSYNEQFF. The chain links TRBV6-2 or TRBV6-3 to TRBJ2-1; without DNA, the TCRdb call of TRBD1 cannot be checked. The CDR3 contains 16 residues. Germline values: CDR1 MNHEY, CDR2 SVGEGT.

The chain links TRBV25-1 to TRBJ2-7; the D gene TCRdb calls, TRBD1, cannot be checked with no DNA. There are 16 residues in the CDR3. The germline V gene encodes CDR1 MGHDK and CDR2 SYGVNS. This CDR3 reads CASSDPGTGSFYEQYF.

This chain connects TRBV7-9 to TRBJ2-7; TCRdb's D gene call, TRBD1, goes unchecked for lack of DNA. The CDR3 is 11 amino acids. The germline CDR1 and CDR2 sequences are SEHNR and FQNEAQ (reference sequence). The CDR3 is CASGTGGEQYF.

The chain joins TRBV7-3 to TRBJ1-1. Germline lookup yields CDR1 SGHTA and CDR2 FQGTGA. CDR3 size: 14 residues. CDR3 region: CASSLEVVGTEAFF.

The chain combines TRBV7-6 with TRBJ1-6. The CDR3 is 15 amino acids. Germline lookup yields CDR1 SGHVS and CDR2 FNYEAQ. CDR3 sequence reads: CASSEGLFLNSPLHF.

V is TRBV20-1 and J is TRBJ2-7. Germline V gives CDR1 DFQATT, CDR2 SNEGSKA (reference sequence). The CDR3 spans 14 residues. The CDR3 is CSAREPSGAYEQYF.

According to its frequency, this clonotype is large (0.1 to 1%). This chain links TRBV11-3 with TRBJ1-1; absent DNA, TCRdb's TRBD1 call cannot be checked. The CDR3 length is 16 residues. Germline loops: CDR1 SGHNT, CDR2 YENEEA. CDR3 sequence reads: CASSSRDRGMNTEAFF.

J is TRBJ1-6 and V is TRBV24-1; TCRdb's D gene call, TRBD1, goes unchecked for lack of DNA. Germline V gene lookup returns CDR1 KGHDR and CDR2 SFDVKD. CDR3 length: 15 amino acids. CDR3 sequence: CATSRKGQGVSPLHF.

The chain combines TRBV14 with TRBJ1-5. The CDR3 is 13 residues long. Germline V gene data show CDR1 as SGHDN and CDR2 as FVKESK. CDR3 in amino acids: CASSQGPNQPQHF.

V and J are TRBV19 and TRBJ1-2; TCRdb's D call of TRBD1 is untestable without DNA. The CDR3 consists of 13 residues. Germline V gene sequence: CDR1 LNHDA, CDR2 SQIVND (reference sequence). The CDR3 sequence is CASSTGTGHGYTF. The full variable domain, rest sourced from reference TRBV19 and TRBJ1-2, is DGGITQSPKYLFRKEGQNVTLSCEQNLNHDAMYWYRQDPGQGLRLIYYSQIVNDFQKGDIAEGYSVSREKKESFPLTVTSAQKNPTAFYLCASSTGTGHGYTFGSGTRLTVV.

V gene TRBV15 combines with J gene TRBJ2-6; TCRdb returns TRBD1, unconfirmable since there is no DNA. The germline CDR1 and CDR2 sequences are LNHNV and YYDKDF (reference sequence). The CDR3 loop spans 17 amino acids. The CDR3 is CATSRVSDRAGANVLTF.

The chain employs TRBV28 and TRBJ2-7; TCRdb's D gene call, TRBD1, goes unchecked for lack of DNA. This CDR3 region has 14 residues. Germline values: CDR1 MDHEN, CDR2 SYDVKM. This chain's CDR3 is CASRPTGSTYEQYF.

This clonotype is deemed medium-sized by its frequency. CDR3 amino acids: CASSQDGQGGLENTEAFF. The chain is built from TRBV4-3 and TRBJ1-1. CDR1 is LGHNA, CDR2 YSLEER, per germline. CDR3 length equals 18 residues.

This sequence joins TRBV7-2 and TRBJ2-5. Germline CDR1 reads SGHTA; CDR2 reads FQGNSA. The CDR3 has 16 amino acids. The CDR3 here is CASTSLVGLTPETQYF.

The rearrangement joins TRBV7-9 to TRBJ2-7; the D gene TCRdb calls, TRBD1, cannot be checked with no DNA. The CDR3 has 16 amino acids. CDR1 is SEHNR, CDR2 FQNEAQ, per germline (reference sequence). The CDR3 loop reads CASSPWTGGLGHEQYF.

This chain uses TRBV29-1 with TRBJ1-2; TCRdb's D call of TRBD1 is untestable without DNA. The CDR3 spans 14 residues. Germline CDR1 is SQVTM and CDR2 is ANQGSEA. This CDR3 is CSVPTGGDGYGYTF.

The rearrangement joins TRBV6-5 to TRBJ2-7; without DNA, the TCRdb call of TRBD1 cannot be checked. Germline CDR1 is MNHEY and CDR2 is SVGAGI. The CDR3 contains 14 residues. This chain's CDR3 is CASSFSPGGNEQYF.

The rearrangement links TRBV15 to TRBJ2-1. The germline V gene has CDR1 LNHNV and CDR2 YYDKDF (reference sequence). This CDR3 contains 15 residues. The CDR3 here is CATSRVGGVYNEQFF.

The V and J genes are TRBV20-1 and TRBJ2-5. The germline V gene has CDR1 DFQATT and CDR2 SNEGSKA (reference sequence). The CDR3 is 15 residues long. The CDR3: CSARDMEGYQETQYF.

Its frequency marks this clonotype as medium-sized. The chain has TRBV12-3 or TRBV12-4 and TRBJ1-1. This CDR3 is built from 12 residues. The CDR3 protein is CASSLGTSEAFF.

This CDR3 reads CARSFTGGAVDTQYF. The V and J genes are TRBV27 and TRBJ2-3; TCRdb's D call of TRBD1 is untestable without DNA. The germline gives CDR1 MNHEY, CDR2 SMNVEV (reference sequence). The CDR3 loop spans 15 amino acids.

This sequence joins TRBV28 and TRBJ2-2; without DNA, the TCRdb call of TRBD1 cannot be checked. Germline V gives CDR1 MDHEN, CDR2 SYDVKM. The length of the CDR3 is 14 residues. This chain's CDR3 is CASSQDRGPGELFF.

The V gene is TRBV11-1, the J gene TRBJ2-7; without DNA, the TCRdb call of TRBD1 cannot be checked. The CDR3 is made up of 17 amino acids. The germline gives CDR1 SGHAT, CDR2 FQDESV (reference sequence). The CDR3 loop reads CASSQNGRTGGTYEQYF.

The rearrangement joins TRBV7-9 to TRBJ2-1; without DNA, the TCRdb call of TRBD1 cannot be checked. This CDR3 is 16 amino acids long. Per germline, CDR1 SEHNR and CDR2 FQNEAQ (reference sequence). The CDR3 loop is CASSGGVRSFSNEQFF.

This sequence joins TRBV29-1 and TRBJ1-2. The germline V gene encodes CDR1 SQVTM and CDR2 ANQGSEA. The CDR3 totals 15 residues. CDR3 loop: CSVVPATADLYGYTF. Filled out from reference TRBV29-1 and TRBJ1-2, the complete variable domain reads SAVISQKPSRDICQRGTSLTIQCQVDSQVTMMFWYRQQPGQSLTLIATANQGSEATYESGFVIDKFPISRPNLTFSTLTVSNMSPEDSSIYLCSVVPATADLYGYTFGSGTRLTVV.

The rearrangement joins TRBV29-1 to TRBJ1-2; TCRdb lists TRBD1, though no DNA is available to test this call. This CDR3 region has 13 residues. Germline CDR1 and CDR2: SQVTM and ANQGSEA. The CDR3 region is CSVPGTGDYGYTF.

The chain recombines TRBV28 with TRBJ2-7; TCRdb's D gene call, TRBD1, goes unchecked for lack of DNA. The CDR3 runs 14 residues. Germline loops: CDR1 MDHEN, CDR2 SYDVKM. This chain's CDR3 is CASSQGSPPLEQYF.